Sequencing of this TCR beta chain was carried out in a study of shared clonotypes between healthy human individuals. Sorted-subset replicate PCRs used about 180 ng DNA, some 30,000 T cell genomes. Assay: immunoSEQ multiplex PCR; the TCRdb copy retains only in-frame clones and omits some. The table lists about 2.4 million clones, roughly 93% of them singletons. The CDR3 runs 14 residues. Germline-derived CDR1 and CDR2 are SNHLY and FYNNEI. J lost 5 bases, V lost 8 bases, and 7 bases had no gene match. The genes are TRBV2 and TRBJ2-1, with 9 positions matching TRBD2. This sequence was found in a man between 18 and 29 years old in good health. Some clones in this sample may be carry-over from other donors' samples. Sequences were obtained from naive CD4+ T cells from PBMCs. As to subset: CD45RA+ positively selected. The CDR3 reads CASYSTSGNNEQFF. The CDR3 DNA follows: TGTGCCAGCTACTCGACTAGCGGTAACAATGAGCAGTTCTTC.